This T cell receptor (beta chain) is drawn from a study of cytomegalovirus exposure and HLA in healthy donors (dated by TCRdb to 2016 to 2017). In terms of the full investigation: An earlier analysis of about 560 of the donors reported approximately 280 Gb of sequence data and 117 million unique TCR beta sequences obtained from about 180 million T cells. To predict cytomegalovirus infection status, the study brought together high-throughput TCR immunosequencing, statistical association of individual TCRs with disease status, and machine learning. Using immunosequencing, the study profiled T cell repertoires from about 650 subjects and related those repertoires to cytomegalovirus serostatus. Along with the 666-subject first cohort, a separate validation cohort of 120 different subjects was used. To study patterns of TCR occurrence, a later analysis re-analyzed previously published TCR beta repertoires from around 660 donors and added high-resolution HLA genotyping. Alongside the repertoire data, information on donor age, sex, ethnicity and CMV serostatus was compiled. Roughly 5 DR-DQ haplotypes were handled as single units for association and clustering because linkage in the cohort was strong. Every discovery cohort repertoire had been produced on one sequencing platform. Roughly 290 gigabases of sequencing data and around 80 million unique TCR sequences made up an early release that covered some 640 HLA-typed donors. HLA typing included class I and class II loci at four-digit resolution. On average, 235,054 unique TCR beta nucleotide sequences were sequenced per donor among several hundred genotyped donors of the cohort, with roughly 18% of those sequences being non-productive. The study was designed to test whether signatures of past pathogen exposure could be identified by cataloging public T cell receptors. Genome-wide SNP genotypes for about 60% of the roughly 670 donors were used in a later genetic analysis, which treated that subset as a discovery cohort. Of the roughly 400 genotyped donors, roughly 80% fell in the genetic ancestry cluster associated with self-reported Caucasian donors. Rather than drawing on any new phenotypic data, the later analysis identified candidate immune exposures from TCR beta sequences and the way those sequences occurred across donors. The number of typed donors differed by locus: roughly 620-640 for A, B, C, DRB1 and DQB1; 500 to 550 for DQA1; 606 for DPA1; and around 470 for DPB1. An earlier analysis of roughly 580 of the donors used high-throughput TCR beta sequencing to judge whether each TCR beta V gene segment behaved as functional or pseudogenic. The paper as a whole reports these results and caveats: A cluster of highly shared sequence variants was judged likely to represent a technical artifact of the sequencing pipeline. CMV serostatus was the only immune exposure information available for the cohort. A further reported finding was that TCR beta sequences accurately predicted the HLA-A and HLA-B alleles for most subjects in the first cohort. Compared with equally common non-associated chains, HLA-associated TCR beta chains in a later analysis were more clonally expanded and had lower generation probabilities. The presence/absence analyses assumed that sequencing depth was roughly uniform across donors, and that assumption may not be true. A few of the identified cytomegalovirus-associated TCR beta chains were confirmed in vitro to be specific for cytomegalovirus antigens. According to a later analysis, parvovirus B19, influenza, CMV and Epstein-Barr virus appeared linked to several top co-occurrence clusters. The authors suggested that the approach could potentially be extended to other disease states and immunological phenotypes. The study listed 150 to 200 TCR beta chains as associated with cytomegalovirus. An association between a missense DCLRE1C variant and V-gene and J-gene trimming of TCR beta chains was found in a later genetic analysis and replicated in an independent cohort. While some public TCRs were present in many individuals, most TCR sequences turned up only very rarely across donors. The 87-base-pair reads could not distinguish some IMGT-functional V segments, including TRBV6-2 and TRBV6-3, so those segments were excluded. Correlated functional status among segregating V segments might be attributable to linkage disequilibrium, but an unknown experimental factor could not be ruled out. According to a later analysis, TCR association rates differed among HLA loci, with DRB1 alleles showing the most associated TCRs and HLA-C alleles showing the fewest. Assigning TCR associations to individual alleles was difficult when HLA alleles, especially DR and DQ, strongly co-occurred. According to a later genetic analysis, donors in an Asian-associated ancestry cluster had fewer N-insertions in productive TCRs than the approximately 630-donor mean. Because HLA typing was unavailable for some donors at each locus, only the typed subset was used in association tests. In an earlier analysis of approximately 590 of the donors, most TCR beta V segments appeared in productive rearrangements about 90% or about 30% of the time, broadly matching IMGT annotations. Most CMV-associated TCR beta chains appeared to be HLA-restricted in a later analysis, and the HLA associations seemed to be driven largely by CMV exposure. A later analysis associated 16,951 TCR beta sequences with specific HLA alleles at a false discovery rate of 0.05. The classifier was reported to diagnose cytomegalovirus status with high specificity and sensitivity in both the original cohort and the validation cohort. The cohort was sequenced for TCR beta chains only, and without alpha or paired-chain data the features that could be detected were limited. Because counts were too low, approximately 15 rarely observed V segments, including chromosome 9 orphons, were excluded from the earlier analysis of several hundred of the donors.

In total, 600 or so healthy bone marrow donors made up the cohort. All cohort members were sampled while nominally healthy, although unrecorded immune exposures were likely present. The donor was CMV seronegative and was included in the group of approximately 350 seronegative cohort members. Each donor provided a peripheral blood sample, and peripheral blood mononuclear cells were used for TCR beta sequencing. The Qiagen DNeasy Blood Extraction Kit was used to extract genomic DNA from the blood cell samples. Worth noting for this clone: Its antigen is currently not known. Within one base of it there is no much larger clone, and no base qualities were kept.

Taken from cysteine to phenylalanine, the CDR3 has 15 residues. The retained sequence is limited to the CDR3, 45 bases, with the frame set at the first base. V loses 6 bases at its end and J loses 9 bases; junction bases beyond the gene matches: 12. As encoded in the germline V gene, CDR1 is MNHNS while CDR2 is SASEGT. Library preparation employed the immunoSEQ multiplex PCR assay. The multiplex PCR relied on a mix of 60 forward primers for TCR Vbeta segments and 13 reverse primers for TCR Jbeta segments. The CDR3 region of rearranged TCR beta genes was amplified from genomic DNA by a multiplex PCR assay. The amplified TCR beta libraries were sequenced on the Illumina HiSeq System as 87-base-pair reads. Concerning the study's data processing: Across the 670 or so repertoires, a later analysis counted 60 million to 90 million unique TCR beta chains, approximately 12 million of which were shared by at least two donors. To remove PCR and sequencing errors, raw reads were error-corrected and collapsed into unique sequences using a nearest-neighbor algorithm that merged closely related sequences. CDR3 sequences were aligned to IMGT reference sequences to assign V, D and J gene segments. For a sequence to be retained, a match of at least six nucleotides to both a V gene segment and a J gene segment was required. Rearrangements were classified as productive when the CDR3 lacked stop codons and remained in frame with V and J, and all other rearrangements were classified as non-productive. CDR3 was defined according to IMGT convention as the region running from the second conserved V-encoded cysteine to the conserved J-encoded phenylalanine. In an earlier analysis of around 570 of the donors, sequences lacking an unambiguous match to a single V gene segment were excluded. In an earlier analysis of 500 to 750 of the donors, V segments were called functional above 56.7% productive rearrangements and were called segregating when the between-donor standard deviation exceeded 5%. A statistical classification framework was built to diagnose cytomegalovirus status from the catalog of TCR beta chain sequences. In a later analysis, TCR nucleotide sequences were compared against IMGT/GENE-DB human TR gene sequences so that V and J genes could be assigned. The TCRdist pipeline was used in a later analysis to assign CDR3 sequences and most-parsimonious VDJ recombination scenarios. In a later analysis, every TCR beta chain was defined by the combination of its CDR3 amino acid sequence and its V-gene family, and reads without a unique V-gene family were dropped. As a way to deal with suspected cross-contamination and a sequencing artifact, a later analysis dropped 640 or so nucleotide sequences that were highly shared and had low generation probability. In a later analysis, a clonal expansion index for each public chain was calculated from normalized within-repertoire ranks of inferred template counts. In a later analysis, generation probabilities were computed with a VDJ recombination model fitted to out-of-frame rearrangements, and the resulting probabilities were checked against IGoR. In a later analysis, TCR-TCR, TCR-HLA and TCR-CMV co-occurrence was scored with hypergeometric tests, and a repertoire-size bias correction was applied to TCR pairs. In a later analysis, false discovery rates were estimated by permuting HLA or CMV assignments 20 times. In a later analysis, co-occurring TCRs were grouped using DBSCAN, and TCRdist sequence similarity was added for clustering within HLA-allele-positive subsets. Repertoires with fewer than 30,000 or more than 120,000 public chains, plus five repertoires with anomalous nucleotide sharing, were excluded from co-occurrence clustering. The immuneACCESS repertoire file appears here via TCRdb, limited to in-frame rearrangements. These files lack a portion of the clones; in checked studies, under half of the deficit traces to unresolved V genes, and the cause of the others is not known. From that table come the V and J calls and clone size; the DNA was used to work out D and trimming. The sample includes some 170,000 clones, with roughly 80% observed a single time. The ten largest clones represent roughly 4.7% of the sample.

Source material: PBMCs. The chain joins TRBV6-1 to TRBJ2-1; 9 bases in the junction line up with TRBD2. The TCR was taken from a man aged 30 to 39 in good health and CMV-seronegative. For the CDR3, the sequence is CASRKGIAGEAEQFF. Read as DNA, the sequence is TGTGCCAGCAGGAAGGGGATAGCGGGAGAGGCTGAGCAGTTCTTC.